This T cell receptor beta chain was sequenced for a study of blood T cell repertoires in COVID-19. Authors' data handling: Reference gene primer amplification in the assay estimated nucleated cell counts. The method was immunoSEQ multiplex PCR; TCRdb's version includes in-frame clones alone and lacks a portion of them. V, J and clone size are those of that table, while D and trimming were read from the DNA. The sample includes 150,000 or so clones, roughly 86% of them seen just once. The V end lost 3 bases, the J end lost 5 bases, and 15 bases lay between the germline ends. Germline V lookup: CDR1 SGHRS, CDR2 YFSETQ. This CDR3 comprises 16 residues.

This TCR derives from a human donor with acute or convalescent COVID-19. The donor label of this sample is uncertain. Sequenced sample: peripheral blood. The V and J genes are TRBV5-1 and TRBJ1-6, with a tentative D call TRBD1 (5 bases). This CDR3 is CASSWGGGENNSPLHF. The CDR3 DNA reads TGCGCCAGCAGCTGGGGTGGAGGGGAGAATAATTCACCCCTCCACTTT.